These 3 T cell receptor beta chains originate from one sample sequenced in a study of Graves' ophthalmopathy and Graves' hyperthyroidism. Researchers took RNA transcripts and amplified TCR beta CDR3 regions from them. Second-round multiplex PCR came after first-round RT-PCR with HTBI primers. TCRdb reanalysed the multiplex PCR reads using MiXCR and keeps one entry per CDR3 protein. The sample holds about 590,000 distinct CDR3 sequences, less than 45% seen once. What was sequenced was peripheral blood or thyroid tissue (not recorded which). These receptor sequences come from an adult man with Graves' hyperthyroidism.

This clonotype was observed many times. The gene calls are TRBV7-6 and TRBJ1-3, with unresolved D. The germline V gene encodes CDR1 SGHVS and CDR2 FNYEAQ. V shed 1 base and J shed 5 bases, with 6 bases lying between them. This CDR3 region has 13 residues. The CDR3 sequence is CASSLDSRNTIYF. The CDR3 DNA reads as TGTGCCAGCAGCTTAGACAGCAGAAACACCATATATTTT.

This clonotype was recorded many times. The chain is built from TRBV12-3 or TRBV12-4 and TRBJ1-1; D unresolved. The V gene lost 6 bases and the J gene lost 8 bases, with 10 bases spanning the gap. The CDR3 contains 11 residues. CDR3 nucleotide sequence: TGTGCCAGCAGAGAGACCGGGGAAGCTTTCTTT. Translating gives CASRETGEAFF.

In this sample, this clonotype turned up many times. CDR3: CASSLRRAGNTEAFF. The CDR3 nucleotides read TGTGCCAGCAGCTTAAGGCGCGCCGGGAACACTGAAGCTTTCTTT. This rearrangement joins TRBV11-3 to TRBJ1-1; D is unresolved. The CDR3 covers 15 residues. The ends were cut back, 2 bases at V and 1 base at J, with 11 bases in the middle. Per the germline V gene, CDR1 is SGHNT and CDR2 is YENEEA.